Shown below are 25 T cell receptor beta chains from a single sample sequenced in a study of CD8+CD57+ T cells in acquired aplastic anemia. Genomic DNA templated the TCR beta VDJ and CDR3 profiling. MiXCR was run by TCRdb on the reads, yielding one entry per CDR3 protein. The repertoire has about 120,000 distinct CDR3 sequences, 45% to 60% of them found once; the top ten carry about 31%. Patients chosen for sequencing had shown CD8+CD57+ cell expansion by flow cytometry. Sequencing used sorted CD4+, CD8+, or CD8+CD57+ T cells (not recorded which) from PBMCs. The source of these receptors is a human donor with aplastic anemia.

This clonotype was counted ten times or more. J is TRBJ1-2 and V is TRBV20-1, with D maybe TRBD1 (5 bases). V lost 0 bases to trimming and J lost 4 bases, with 12 bases between them. Germline V gives CDR1 DFQATT, CDR2 SNEGSKA (reference sequence). The CDR3 consists of 14 residues. The chain's CDR3 is CSARDYQGAYGYTF. The CDR3 DNA sequence: TGCAGTGCTAGAGATTACCAGGGAGCCTATGGCTACACCTTC.

This chain connects TRBV5-1 to TRBJ2-3; the match to TRBD2 covers 12 bases. Trimming removed 5 bases from V and 8 bases from J; junction bases left unmatched: 12. The CDR3 runs 16 residues. Per the germline V gene, CDR1 is SGHRS and CDR2 is YFSETQ. Here the CDR3 reads CASRMEPSGRAGTQYF. For the CDR3, the DNA is TGCGCCAGCAGAATGGAGCCTAGCGGGAGGGCCGGTACGCAGTATTTT. The complete variable domain, with remaining parts taken from reference TRBV5-1 and TRBJ2-3, reads KAGVTQTPRYLIKTRGQQVTLSCSPISGHRSVSWYQQTPGQGLQFLFEYFSETQRNKGNFPGRFSGRQFSNSRSEMNVSTLELGDSALYLCASRMEPSGRAGTQYFGPGTRLTVL.

The chain has TRBV4-2 and TRBJ2-1; D is possibly TRBD1 or TRBD2 (5 bases each). V was trimmed by 5 bases and J by 0 bases, leaving 14 bases between them. Looked up from germline, CDR1 is LGHNA and CDR2 is YNFKEQ. The CDR3 is 16 amino acids. This chain's CDR3 is CASSVWDQSSYNEQFF. The DNA for the CDR3 is TGTGCCAGCAGCGTATGGGACCAAAGCTCCTACAATGAGCAGTTCTTC.

This clonotype was recorded at least ten times. This sequence joins TRBV5-1 and TRBJ2-3; 8 bases line up with TRBD2. Germline CDR1 is SGHRS and CDR2 is YFSETQ. The CDR3 has 15 amino acids. J gave up 8 bases and V 6 bases, and 14 bases lay outside the gene matches. The CDR3 region has the DNA TGCGCCAGCACCCCCGGACTAGCCGCCCAAGGTACGCAGTATTTT. It encodes CASTPGLAAQGTQYF.

The chain recombines TRBV7-2 with TRBJ2-7, with TRBD1 identical over 10 bases. The length of the CDR3 is 14 residues. After removal of 4 bases from V and 7 bases from J, the junction contained 7 bases not matched to a gene. Germline assignment: CDR1 SGHTA and CDR2 FQGNSA. CDR3 sequence reads: CASSSEGQGSEQYF. The CDR3 coding sequence is TGTGCCAGCAGCTCAGAGGGACAGGGGTCAGAGCAGTACTTC.

The chain couples TRBV2 to TRBJ2-7; 8 nucleotides match TRBD2. The CDR3 is 15 residues long. J was trimmed by 5 bases and V by 5 bases; bases with no gene match: 11. CDR1 is SNHLY, CDR2 FYNNEI, per germline. In DNA, the CDR3 is TGTGCCAGCAGTTACGAACGGGAGGGCCTTCACGAGCAGTACTTC. This codes for CASSYEREGLHEQYF.

This clonotype was observed a handful of times. The V call is TRBV10-3, the J call TRBJ1-6; TRBD1 matches at 7 bases. The CDR3 is made up of 15 amino acids. Per the germline V gene, CDR1 is ENHRY and CDR2 is SYGVKD. Germline trimming cut 3 bases from V and 7 bases from J; bases unmatched to any gene: 6. Written as DNA, the CDR3 is TGTGCCATCAGTGACCCCAGGGGGAACAATTCACCCCTCCACTTT. Translation: CAISDPRGNNSPLHF.

The V and J genes are TRBV5-1 and TRBJ2-3, with 9 bases fitting TRBD2. Germline-derived CDR1 and CDR2 are SGHRS and YFSETQ. V gave up 3 bases and J gave up 4 bases; unmatched junction bases: 3. CDR3 length: 14 amino acids. The CDR3 spells CASSSSGIADTQYF. In nucleotides, the CDR3 is TGCGCCAGCAGCTCTAGCGGGATCGCAGATACGCAGTATTTT.

A few counts support this clonotype. This rearrangement joins TRBV19 to TRBJ1-2, with D tentatively TRBD1 (6 bases). Germline CDR1 is LNHDA and CDR2 is SQIVND (reference sequence). The CDR3 spans 13 residues. Trimming removed 4 bases at V and 3 bases at J, with 9 bases between. CDR3 nucleotides: TGTGCCAGTAGTAATCCAGGGGACTATGGCTACACCTTC. It is translated as CASSNPGDYGYTF. Filled out from reference TRBV19 and TRBJ1-2, the complete variable domain reads DGGITQSPKYLFRKEGQNVTLSCEQNLNHDAMYWYRQDPGQGLRLIYYSQIVNDFQKGDIAEGYSVSREKKESFPLTVTSAQKNPTAFYLCASSNPGDYGYTFGSGTRLTVV.

The V and J genes are TRBV12-5 and TRBJ1-2; D might be TRBD1 (6 bases). In germline, CDR1 is LGHNT, CDR2 FRNRAP. The V end lost 6 bases, the J end lost 4 bases, and 18 bases lay between the germline ends. The CDR3 contains 15 residues. The CDR3 sequence: CASGRNRDKIYGYTF. The CDR3 nucleotides are TGTGCTAGTGGCCGGAACCGGGACAAGATCTATGGCTACACCTTC.

This clonotype was observed once. The V gene is TRBV20-1, the J gene TRBJ2-7; TRBD1 matches at 8 bases. Trimming took 7 bases from V and 7 from J; bases not matched to a gene: 6. The CDR3 totals 11 residues. Germline V gene data show CDR1 as DFQATT and CDR2 as SNEGSKA (reference sequence). CDR3 nucleotides: TGCAGTGGAGCAGGGGGCAGGGAGCAGTACTTC. Amino acid sequence: CSGAGGREQYF.

The genes are TRBV6-4 and TRBJ2-3, with 9 nucleotides matching TRBD2. This CDR3 comprises 15 residues. Germline assignment: CDR1 MRHNA and CDR2 SNTAGT. J lost 3 bases, V lost 3 bases, and 4 bases had no gene match. CDR3 nucleotide sequence: TGTGCCAGCAGTGAAGGCGGGGGGGCGACAGATACGCAGTATTTT. This codes for CASSEGGGATDTQYF.

The chain has TRBV28 and TRBJ2-7; 9 bases are shared with TRBD1. The length of the CDR3 is 13 residues. Trimming took 6 bases from V and 7 from J; bases not matched to a gene: 7. Germline values: CDR1 MDHEN, CDR2 SYDVKM. This CDR3 is CASSRDRAGEQYF. The CDR3 region has the DNA TGTGCCAGCAGCAGGGACAGGGCGGGGGAGCAGTACTTC.

CDR3 region: CASSLHPGTDNSGANVLTF. The CDR3, as DNA: TGTGCCAGCAGCTTACACCCCGGGACGGACAACTCTGGGGCCAACGTCCTGACTTTC. The genes are TRBV11-2 and TRBJ2-6; either TRBD1 or TRBD2 may fit D (5 bases each). V lost 2 bases, J lost 0 bases, and 17 bases lay in between. This CDR3 is built from 19 residues. The V gene's germline CDR1 is SGHAT and CDR2 FQNNGV.

This CDR3 is CSVNRVGAGELFF. Here the CDR3 DNA reads TGCAGCGTTAATCGAGTAGGGGCCGGGGAGCTGTTTTTT. This chain uses TRBV29-1 with TRBJ2-2; D might be TRBD1 (5 bases). Trimming removed 5 bases from V and 6 bases from J, with 13 bases in between. This CDR3 is built from 13 residues. Germline CDR1 and CDR2: SQVTM and ANQGSEA.

A note on this clonotype: Given a much more abundant clone one base away, this may be a read error. The V and J genes are TRBV10-3 and TRBJ1-6, with D perhaps TRBD1 (5 bases). The germline gives CDR1 ENHRY, CDR2 SYGVKD. The CDR3 totals 15 residues. The CDR3 region has the DNA TGTGTCACGCAGACCCCCAGGGATAACTTAGAGGCCCTCCACTTT. This gives the protein CVTQTPRDNLEALHF.

The chain combines TRBV18 with TRBJ1-3; the D is unclear. This CDR3 has 15 residues. Germline values: CDR1 KGHSH, CDR2 LQKENI. V was shortened by 1 base and J by 2 bases, with 9 bases between the two germline ends. The CDR3 is CASSPRTEPGNTIYF. The DNA of the CDR3 is TGTGCCAGCTCACCACGGACGGAACCTGGAAACACCATATATTTT. Using reference TRBV18 and TRBJ1-3 for the parts outside the CDR3, the full variable domain is NAGVMQNPRHLVRRRGQEARLRCSPMKGHSHVYWYRQLPEEGLKFMVYLQKENIIDESGMPKERFSAEFPKEGPSILRIQQVVRGDSAAYFCASSPRTEPGNTIYFGEGSWLTVV.

This rearrangement joins TRBV19 to TRBJ1-5; possible D gene TRBD1, 5 bases. Trimming removed 5 bases from V and 0 bases from J, with 8 bases in between. The CDR3 runs to 14 residues. Per the germline V gene, CDR1 is LNHDA and CDR2 is SQIVND (reference sequence). CDR3 nucleotide sequence: TGTGCCAGTAGTTTACAGGATAGCAATCAGCCCCAGCATTTT. Its translation: CASSLQDSNQPQHF.

This chain uses TRBV7-9 with TRBJ2-5; TRBD1 matches 9 bases. V gave up 4 bases and J gave up 5 bases; unmatched junction bases: 5. This CDR3 contains 14 residues. The germline gives CDR1 SEHNR, CDR2 FQNEAQ (reference sequence). In nucleotides, the CDR3 is TGTGCCAGCAGCTCCACAGGGGGCTGGGAGACCCAGTACTTC. As protein: CASSSTGGWETQYF.

This clonotype was found a few times. The chain uses TRBV10-2 and TRBJ1-1, with D perhaps TRBD1 (5 bases). V lost 6 bases, J lost 0 bases, and 11 bases lay in between. The CDR3 contains 14 residues. Germline CDR1 WSHSY, CDR2 SAAADI. The CDR3 spells CASRPPQVNTEAFF. CDR3 bases: TGCGCCAGCAGGCCCCCACAGGTGAACACTGAAGCTTTCTTT.

This clonotype was seen more than once but under ten times. An end of the junction does not agree with germline; a read error may underlie this. The rearrangement uses TRBV29-1 and TRBJ2-1; 7 bases fit TRBD1. This CDR3 contains 14 residues. Germline CDR1 and CDR2: SQVTM and ANQGSEA. CDR3: CSVETGTASNEQSF. CDR3 in DNA: TGCAGCGTTGAGACCGGGACAGCGAGCAATGAGCAGTCCTTC.

Details on this clonotype: A much larger clone lies one base from this, so it may be a read error. V and J are TRBV5-1 and TRBJ1-1; perhaps TRBD1 as D (5 bases). Germline assignment: CDR1 SGHRS and CDR2 YFSETQ. The CDR3 is 14 amino acids. The V gene lost 3 bases and the J gene lost 2 bases, with 11 bases spanning the gap. The DNA of the CDR3 is TGCGCCAGCAGCTCGCAGGGCTGTAACACTGAAGCTTTCTTT. Encoded protein: CASSSQGCNTEAFF.

This rearrangement joins TRBV7-9 to TRBJ1-2, with D possibly being TRBD1 (6 bases). V lost 3 bases to trimming and J lost 4 bases, with 9 bases between them. CDR3 length equals 13 residues. CDR1 is SEHNR, CDR2 FQNEAQ, per germline (reference sequence). This CDR3 reads CASSLGRGYGYTF. The CDR3 DNA follows: TGTGCCAGCAGCTTGGGCAGGGGCTATGGCTACACCTTC.

The V and J genes are TRBV4-1 and TRBJ2-7; D is perhaps TRBD1 or TRBD2 (5 bases each). The CDR3 length is 18 residues. Trimming took 1 base from V and 2 from J, leaving 21 bases between them. Germline CDR1 MGHRA, CDR2 YSYEKL. CDR3 in amino acids: CASSQGLAGAGSPYEQYF. The CDR3 DNA sequence: TGCGCCAGCAGCCAAGGTCTGGCCGGGGCAGGGTCGCCCTACGAGCAGTACTTC.

The gene calls are TRBV15 and TRBJ1-5; 9 bases are shared with TRBD1. Germline V lookup: CDR1 LNHNV, CDR2 YYDKDF (reference sequence). J was trimmed by 4 bases and V by 1 base; bases with no gene match: 5. CDR3 length equals 16 residues. The CDR3 region is CATSRGGGTGNQPQHF. CDR3 DNA sequence: TGTGCCACCAGCAGAGGTGGAGGGACAGGGAATCAGCCCCAGCATTTT.